The rows below give T cell receptor beta chains drawn from one sample of a study of early T cells in non-severe SARS-CoV-2 infection. TCRdb used MiXCR to reprocess the 5' RACE reads, holding one entry per CDR3 protein. The sample comprises 55,000 to 65,000 distinct CDR3 sequences, about 12% of which are singletons, and around 4.5% rests with the top ten. The specimen sequenced was whole blood. These receptors originate from an adult who was a healthcare worker with PCR-confirmed SARS-CoV-2 infection or an uninfected control (not recorded which). CDR3s include the opening cysteine and the closing phenylalanine or tryptophan. A D gene is named only where the DNA matches it firmly. Expanded clones get a size class; other rows say once, few or many, or leave the size out.

j_call | d_call | v_call | clone_size | cdr3_aa | cdr3_nt
TRBJ1-2 | TRBD1 | TRBV4-3 | few | CASSPGQGRYGYTF | TGCGCCAGCAGCCCTGGACAGGGAAGATATGGCTACACCTTC
TRBJ2-3 | . | TRBV29-1 | . | CSVDLGEGTDTQYF | TGCAGCGTTGATTTGGGGGAAGGCACAGATACGCAGTATTTT
TRBJ2-1 | TRBD2 | TRBV20-1 | few | CSVARGGNEQFF | TGCAGTGTCGCGCGGGGGGGAAATGAGCAGTTCTTC
TRBJ1-5 | . | TRBV7-2 | . | CASRFTSNQPQHF | TGTGCCAGCAGATTTACCAGCAATCAGCCCCAGCATTTT
TRBJ2-1 | . | TRBV9 | . | CASSVDEMVNEQFF | TGTGCCAGCAGCGTAGATGAGATGGTCAATGAGCAGTTCTTC
TRBJ1-1 | . | TRBV29-1 | few | CSVARATEAFF | TGCAGCGTTGCCCGGGCCACTGAAGCTTTCTTT
TRBJ2-1 | TRBD2 | TRBV20-1 | medium-sized | CSARGLAEYNEQFF | TGCAGTGCTCGAGGACTAGCGGAGTACAATGAGCAGTTCTTC
TRBJ2-3 | . | TRBV15 | many | CATSPDQSDTQYF | TGTGCCACCAGCCCAGACCAATCAGATACGCAGTATTTT
TRBJ1-3 | . | TRBV28 | few | CASSLDARSENTIYF | TGTGCCAGCAGTTTAGACGCGAGATCTGAAAACACCATATATTTT
TRBJ2-5 | . | TRBV6-2/TRBV6-3 | few | CASRLSETQYF | TGTGCCAGCAGGCTGAGCGAGACCCAGTACTTC
TRBJ1-2 | . | TRBV5-5 | . | CASSRDYGYTF | TGTGCCAGCAGCCGGGACTATGGCTACACCTTC
TRBJ1-2 | TRBD1 | TRBV5-1 | many | CASSLEGTEGGGYTF | TGCGCCAGCAGCTTGGAAGGGACAGAAGGTGGTGGCTACACCTTC
TRBJ2-1 | TRBD2 | TRBV11-2 | many | CASSFRLAGGNEQFF | TGTGCCAGCAGCTTCCGGCTAGCGGGAGGCAATGAGCAGTTCTTC
TRBJ2-7 | TRBD1 | TRBV7-2 | many | CASSARGYESYEQYF | TGTGCCAGCAGCGCCAGGGGGTACGAATCCTACGAGCAGTACTTC
TRBJ2-2 | TRBD1 | TRBV6-1 | . | CASTLTGSTGELFF | TGTGCCAGCACCCTGACAGGGAGCACCGGGGAGCTGTTTTTT
TRBJ2-2 | TRBD1 | TRBV7-2 | . | CASSLRGGAGSGELFF | TGTGCCAGCAGCTTGAGAGGGGGCGCGGGTTCCGGGGAGCTGTTTTTT
TRBJ2-2 | . | TRBV25-1 | . | CASSEYGGAGRNTGELFF | TGTGCCAGCAGTGAATATGGAGGGGCAGGCCGAAACACCGGGGAGCTGTTTTTT
TRBJ2-1 | . | TRBV18 | many | CASSPGRSYNEQFF | TGTGCCAGCTCACCAGGGAGGTCCTACAATGAGCAGTTCTTC
TRBJ1-1 | . | TRBV6-5 | few | CASSPRWTGGEAFF | TGTGCCAGCAGTCCACGCTGGACCGGCGGTGAAGCTTTCTTT
TRBJ1-1 | TRBD1 | TRBV12-5 | many | CASGQGAMNTEAFF | TGTGCTAGTGGCCAGGGGGCCATGAACACTGAAGCTTTCTTT
TRBJ1-6 | TRBD1 | TRBV4-1 | many | CASSQEGRDRGGNSPLHF | TGCGCCAGCAGCCAAGAAGGGCGAGACAGGGGAGGTAATTCACCCCTCCACTTT
TRBJ1-1 | . | TRBV7-9 | many | CASSPYRGGPEAFF | TGTGCCAGCAGCCCTTACCGAGGGGGGCCTGAAGCTTTCTTT
TRBJ1-5 | TRBD1 | TRBV5-6 | . | CASSSLQGARQPQHF | TGTGCCAGCAGTTCGCTACAGGGGGCGCGTCAGCCCCAGCATTTT
TRBJ2-1 | . | TRBV7-9 | many | CASSLGPPQDEQFF | TGTGCCAGCAGCTTAGGTCCTCCTCAGGATGAGCAGTTCTTC
TRBJ1-4 | . | TRBV11-2 | . | CASSQGLRAENEKLFF | TGTGCCAGCAGCCAGGGACTCCGGGCAGAGAATGAAAAACTGTTTTTT
TRBJ1-2 | . | TRBV14 | many | CASSHHPYPTGRGGYGYTF | TGTGCCAGCAGCCATCATCCATACCCAACGGGCAGAGGAGGTTATGGCTACACCTTC
TRBJ2-3 | . | TRBV11-2 | many | CASSLGGGTGDTQYF | TGTGCCAGCAGCCTAGGAGGAGGGACCGGAGATACGCAGTATTTT
TRBJ2-6 | . | TRBV12-3/TRBV12-4 | . | CASGGRLAGVLTF | TGTGCCAGCGGCGGACGGTTGGCTGGCGTCCTGACTTTC
TRBJ2-5 | . | TRBV5-1 | many | CASSPPPQETQYF | TGCGCCAGCAGCCCTCCCCCACAAGAGACCCAGTACTTC
TRBJ2-5 | . | TRBV20-1 | . | CSAQTDRTGGETQYF | TGCAGTGCTCAGACGGACCGGACCGGGGGCGAGACCCAGTACTTC
TRBJ2-3 | TRBD2 | TRBV10-1 | . | CASSESPSGSISTQYF | TGCGCCAGCAGTGAGTCTCCCAGCGGGAGTATAAGTACGCAGTATTTT
TRBJ2-3 | . | TRBV6-1 | few | CASSNVAAGDTQYF | TGTGCCAGCAGTAACGTCGCGGCGGGAGATACGCAGTATTTT
TRBJ2-3 | TRBD1 | TRBV6-2/TRBV6-3 | many | CASSGGQRYTDTQYF | TGTGCCAGCAGTGGGGGACAGAGGTACACAGATACGCAGTATTTT
TRBJ1-4 | . | TRBV5-1 | . | CASSFDSAGEKLFF | TGCGCCAGCAGCTTTGACTCAGCAGGAGAAAAACTGTTTTTT
TRBJ2-1 | . | TRBV27 | few | CASSFYFPTPLFF | TGTGCCAGCAGTTTTTATTTCCCCACCCCACTGTTCTTC
TRBJ2-5 | TRBD2 | TRBV29-1 | many | CSVGTSGGVETQYF | TGCAGCGTTGGAACTAGCGGGGGGGTAGAGACCCAGTACTTC
TRBJ1-3 | TRBD1 | TRBV6-5 | . | CASSYGQESSGNTIYF | TGTGCCAGCAGTTATGGACAGGAGAGCTCTGGAAACACCATATATTTT
TRBJ2-7 | . | TRBV7-2 | few | CASSFAWGYEQYF | TGTGCCAGCAGCTTTGCTTGGGGGTACGAGCAGTACTTC
TRBJ2-5 | TRBD1 | TRBV7-9 | few | CASSSPGQVQETQYF | TGTGCCAGCAGCAGTCCGGGACAGGTACAAGAGACCCAGTACTTC
TRBJ1-6 | . | TRBV5-1 | . | CASSRMVGNSPLHF | TGCGCCAGCAGCCGGATGGTAGGAAATTCACCCCTCCACTTT
TRBJ1-5 | . | TRBV6-1 | many | CASNSGGINQPQHF | TGTGCCAGCAATTCCGGGGGAATCAATCAGCCCCAGCATTTT
TRBJ2-3 | . | TRBV6-5 | many | CASSYSSLGRESTTQYF | TGTGCCAGCAGTTACTCGTCACTGGGGCGCGAGTCAACTACGCAGTATTTT
TRBJ2-1 | . | TRBV18 | many | CASSPLFPRAGTGNEQFF | TGTGCCAGCTCACCACTTTTCCCCCGGGCAGGGACGGGCAATGAGCAGTTCTTC
TRBJ2-6 | . | TRBV6-5 | few | CASSYQGAPAAGANVLTF | TGTGCCAGCAGTTACCAGGGCGCGCCAGCGGCTGGGGCCAACGTCCTGACTTTC
TRBJ1-3 | TRBD1 | TRBV4-1 | . | CASSQYGTGGNTIYF | TGCGCCAGCAGCCAGTATGGGACAGGCGGAAACACCATATATTTT
TRBJ1-5 | . | TRBV20-1 | many | CSARVDGLSNQPQHF | TGCAGTGCTAGAGTCGACGGACTTAGCAATCAGCCCCAGCATTTT
TRBJ2-6 | . | TRBV28 | . | CASSFPFGGRSGANVLTF | TGTGCCAGCAGTTTCCCCTTTGGGGGCCGCTCTGGGGCCAACGTCCTGACTTTC
TRBJ2-7 | TRBD1 | TRBV7-8 | . | CASSSGQHWYEQYF | TGTGCCAGCAGCTCGGGACAGCACTGGTACGAGCAGTACTTC
TRBJ2-7 | TRBD1 | TRBV7-9 | many | CASSWPGQGNYEQYF | TGTGCCAGCAGCTGGCCGGGACAGGGGAACTACGAGCAGTACTTC
TRBJ2-3 | TRBD2 | TRBV7-7 | few | CASSLAGHFTDTQYF | TGTGCTAGCAGCCTAGCGGGCCATTTCACAGATACGCAGTATTTT